This T cell receptor (beta chain) is from a study of early T cells in non-severe SARS-CoV-2 infection. This clonotype turned up a few times. TCRdb called the 5' RACE reads again in MiXCR, with one record for every CDR3 protein. This table holds tens of thousands of distinct CDR3 sequences, about 15% found once. This CDR3 is 11 amino acids long. CDR1 and CDR2 from the germline V gene are DFQATT and SNEGSKA (reference sequence). The ends were cut back, 3 bases at V and 6 bases at J, with 9 bases in the middle. The TCR was taken from an adult who was a healthcare worker with PCR-confirmed SARS-CoV-2 infection or an uninfected control (not recorded which). The chain is built from TRBV20-1 and TRBJ2-7; D may be TRBD2 (6 bases). Source: whole blood, taken at baseline. This CDR3 is CSASSGFEQYF. The DNA of the CDR3 is TGCAGTGCTAGTAGCGGTTTCGAGCAGTACTTC.